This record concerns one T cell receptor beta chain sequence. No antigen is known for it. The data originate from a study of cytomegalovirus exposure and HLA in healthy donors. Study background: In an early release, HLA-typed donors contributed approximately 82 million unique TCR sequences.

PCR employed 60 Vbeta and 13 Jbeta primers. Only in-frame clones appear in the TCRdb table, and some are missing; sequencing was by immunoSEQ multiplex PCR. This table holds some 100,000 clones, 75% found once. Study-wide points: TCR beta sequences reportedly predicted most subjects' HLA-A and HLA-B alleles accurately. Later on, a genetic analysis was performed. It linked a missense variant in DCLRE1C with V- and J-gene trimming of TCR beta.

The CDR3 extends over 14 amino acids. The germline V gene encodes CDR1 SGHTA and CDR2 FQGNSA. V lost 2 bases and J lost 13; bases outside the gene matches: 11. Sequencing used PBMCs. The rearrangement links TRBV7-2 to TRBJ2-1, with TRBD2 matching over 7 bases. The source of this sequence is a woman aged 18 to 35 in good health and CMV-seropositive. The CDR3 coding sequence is TGTGCCAGCAGCTTACCTAGCGGCCCCCAAAGCCAGTTCTTC. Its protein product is CASSLPSGPQSQFF.